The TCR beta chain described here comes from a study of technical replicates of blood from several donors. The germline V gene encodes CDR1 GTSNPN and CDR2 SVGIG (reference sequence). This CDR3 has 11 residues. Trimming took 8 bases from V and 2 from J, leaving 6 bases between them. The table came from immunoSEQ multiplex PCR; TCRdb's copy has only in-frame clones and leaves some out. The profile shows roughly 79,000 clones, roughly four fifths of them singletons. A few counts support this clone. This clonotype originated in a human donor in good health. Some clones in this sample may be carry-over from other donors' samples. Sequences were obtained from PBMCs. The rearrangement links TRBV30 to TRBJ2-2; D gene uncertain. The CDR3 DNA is TGTGCCCGCAGAAACACCGGGGAGCTGTTTTTT. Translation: CARRNTGELFF.